Sequencing of this T cell receptor (beta chain) was carried out in a study of early T cells in non-severe SARS-CoV-2 infection (dated by TCRdb to the early 2020s). Background for the entire study: Because TCR sequencing was done on bulk RNA from unsorted whole blood, the alpha and beta chains could not be paired. Points the paper makes about the study in general: VDJdb matching was skewed toward anti-spike CD8 responses and likely underestimated virus-specific expansions by missing private and CD4 specificities.

This clonotype was seen only a few times. Its antigen has not been determined. Per-nucleotide qualities are absent, and no much larger clonotype sits a single base away. Set within a cohort of healthcare workers in London, UK, this nested case-control study involved weekly PCR testing of nasopharyngeal swabs along with blood sampling. Healthcare workers were recruited between 23 and 31 March 2020, during the week of the UK lockdown, and were followed weekly for up to roughly 16 weeks. The library relied on 5' RACE. Instrument on record: NextSeq 500. Unique molecular identifiers were attached to individual cDNA molecules in the TCR library protocol so that sequencing error and PCR bias could be corrected. Sequencing covered both TCR alpha and beta chains, and within each sample the abundances of alpha and beta sequences were tightly co-correlated. As for the authors' bioinformatics: V gene, J gene and CDR3 annotation of TCR sequences was performed with Decombinator V4. Expanded TCRs were defined as changing significantly between any two time points under a Poisson model with p below 0.0001. TCR abundances were normalised to the total number of TCRs sequenced per sample and expressed as counts per million. TRAV1-2 paired with TRAJ12, TRAJ20 or TRAJ33 defined MAIT TCRs, while TRAV10 paired with TRAJ18 defined iNKT TCRs. VDJdb, accessed 1 November 2021, was searched for CMV, EBV and SARS-CoV-2 annotated TCRs, with TCRs annotated for multiple antigens excluded. The public reads were quality trimmed at Q25 with fastp and then assembled into clones with MiXCR by TCRdb, keeping productive beta chains. Every distinct CDR3 protein forms one entry, paired with its most common genes and DNA. The V and J calls were determined by TCRdb, not by the authors. The sample has 48,000 or so distinct CDR3 sequences on record, approximately 5.7% of them singletons. The biggest ten clones account for around 7% of the sample.

In the germline V gene (reference sequence), CDR1 corresponds to LGHDT and CDR2 to YNNKEL. The junction shows trimming of 3 bases on V and 4 bases on J, plus 4 bases between the germline ends. The CDR3 runs 13 amino acids, cysteine and phenylalanine included. Kept here is only the CDR3 DNA, which spans 39 bases and is read in frame from base 1. The sequencing here drew on whole blood, taken at baseline. The receptor's source is an adult who was a healthcare worker with PCR-confirmed SARS-CoV-2 infection or an uninfected control (not recorded which). The receptor chain draws on TRBV3-1 and TRBJ1-6; the D gene is unclear. DNA sequence: TGTGCCAGCAGCCAGGGGTATAATTCACCCCTCCACTTT. It translates to CASSQGYNSPLHF.